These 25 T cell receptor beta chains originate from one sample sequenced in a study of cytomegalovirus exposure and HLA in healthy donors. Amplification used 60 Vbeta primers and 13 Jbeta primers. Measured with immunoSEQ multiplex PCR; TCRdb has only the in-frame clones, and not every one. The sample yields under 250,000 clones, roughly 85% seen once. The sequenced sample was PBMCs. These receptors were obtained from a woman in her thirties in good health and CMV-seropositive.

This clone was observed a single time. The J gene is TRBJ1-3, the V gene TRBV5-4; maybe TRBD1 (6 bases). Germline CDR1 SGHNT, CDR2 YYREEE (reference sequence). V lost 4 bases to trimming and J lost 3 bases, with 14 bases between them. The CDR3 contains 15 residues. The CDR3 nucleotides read TGTGCCAGCAGCCCCGGGACACCATATGGAAACACCATATATTTT. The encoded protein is CASSPGTPYGNTIYF.

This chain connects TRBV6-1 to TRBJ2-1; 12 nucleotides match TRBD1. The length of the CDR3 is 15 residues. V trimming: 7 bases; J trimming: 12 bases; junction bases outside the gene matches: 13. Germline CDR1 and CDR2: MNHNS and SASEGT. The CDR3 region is CASTEGGQGAGGQFF. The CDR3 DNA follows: TGTGCCAGCACTGAGGGGGGACAGGGGGCAGGAGGGCAGTTCTTC.

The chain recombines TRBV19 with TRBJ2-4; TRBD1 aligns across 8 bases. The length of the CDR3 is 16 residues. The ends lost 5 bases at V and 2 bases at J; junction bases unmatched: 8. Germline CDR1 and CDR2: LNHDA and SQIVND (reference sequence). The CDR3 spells CASSSGQGGTKNIQYF. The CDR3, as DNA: TGTGCCAGTAGTTCAGGACAGGGAGGAACCAAAAACATTCAGTACTTC.

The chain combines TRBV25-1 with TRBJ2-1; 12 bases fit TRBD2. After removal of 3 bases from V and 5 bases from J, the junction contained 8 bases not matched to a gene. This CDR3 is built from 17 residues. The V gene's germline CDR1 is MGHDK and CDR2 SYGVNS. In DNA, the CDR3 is TGTGCCAGCAGTGACCCATCTAGCGGGAGGGCTAACAATGAGCAGTTCTTC. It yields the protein CASSDPSSGRANNEQFF.

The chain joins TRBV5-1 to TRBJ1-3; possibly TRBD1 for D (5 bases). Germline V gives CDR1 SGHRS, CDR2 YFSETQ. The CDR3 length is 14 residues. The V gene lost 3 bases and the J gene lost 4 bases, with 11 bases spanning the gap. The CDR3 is CASSSTGVGNTIYF. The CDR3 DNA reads TGCGCCAGCAGCTCAACAGGTGTCGGAAACACCATATATTTT. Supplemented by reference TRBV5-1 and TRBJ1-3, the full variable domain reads KAGVTQTPRYLIKTRGQQVTLSCSPISGHRSVSWYQQTPGQGLQFLFEYFSETQRNKGNFPGRFSGRQFSNSRSEMNVSTLELGDSALYLCASSSTGVGNTIYFGEGSWLTVV.

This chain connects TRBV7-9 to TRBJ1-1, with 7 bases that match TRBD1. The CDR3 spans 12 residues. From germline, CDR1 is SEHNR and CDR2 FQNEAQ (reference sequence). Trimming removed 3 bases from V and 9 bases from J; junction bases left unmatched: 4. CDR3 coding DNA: TGTGCCAGCAGCTTCGGGACAGAACAAGCTTTCTTT. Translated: CASSFGTEQAFF.

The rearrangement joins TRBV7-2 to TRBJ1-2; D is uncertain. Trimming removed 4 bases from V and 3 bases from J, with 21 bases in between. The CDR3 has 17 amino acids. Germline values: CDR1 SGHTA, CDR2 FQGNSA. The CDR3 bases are TGTGCCAGCAGCTCCCTAAGTGGAGGGAATATTCACTATGGCTACACCTTC. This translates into CASSSLSGGNIHYGYTF. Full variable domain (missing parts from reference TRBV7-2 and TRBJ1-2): GAGVSQSPSNKVTEKGKDVELRCDPISGHTALYWYRQSLGQGLEFLIYFQGNSAPDKSGLPSDRFSAERTGGSVSTLTIQRTQQEDSAVYLCASSSLSGGNIHYGYTFGSGTRLTVV.

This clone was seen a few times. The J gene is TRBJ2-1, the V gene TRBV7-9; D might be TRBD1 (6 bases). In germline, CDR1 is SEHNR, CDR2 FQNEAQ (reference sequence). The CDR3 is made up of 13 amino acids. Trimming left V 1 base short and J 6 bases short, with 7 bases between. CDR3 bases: TGTGCCAGCAGCTTAGGGACAGTCAATGAGCAGTTCTTC. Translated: CASSLGTVNEQFF.

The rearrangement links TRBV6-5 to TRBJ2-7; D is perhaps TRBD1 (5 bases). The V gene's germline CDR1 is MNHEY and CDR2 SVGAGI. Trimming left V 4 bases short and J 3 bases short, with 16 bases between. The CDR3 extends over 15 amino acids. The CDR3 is CASSFATVSVYEQYF. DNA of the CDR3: TGTGCCAGCAGTTTCGCGACAGTTTCCGTCTACGAGCAGTACTTC.

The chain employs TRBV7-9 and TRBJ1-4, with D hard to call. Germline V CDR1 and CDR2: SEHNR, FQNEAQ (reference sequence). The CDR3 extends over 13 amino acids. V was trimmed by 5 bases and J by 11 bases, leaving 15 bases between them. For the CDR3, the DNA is TGTGCCAGCAGCCCATTCGAGGACTGGAAACTGTTTTTT. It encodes CASSPFEDWKLFF. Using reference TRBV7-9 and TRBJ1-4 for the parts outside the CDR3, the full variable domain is DTGVSQNPRHKITKRGQNVTFRCDPISEHNRLYWYRQTLGQGPEFLTYFQNEAQLEKSRLLSDRFSAERPKGSFSTLEIQRTEQGDSAMYLCASSPFEDWKLFFGSGTQLSVL.

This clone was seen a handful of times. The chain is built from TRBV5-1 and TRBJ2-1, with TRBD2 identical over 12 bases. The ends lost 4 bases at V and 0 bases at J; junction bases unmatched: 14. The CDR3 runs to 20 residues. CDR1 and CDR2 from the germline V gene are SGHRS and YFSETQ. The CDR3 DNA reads TGCGCCAGCAGCCTCCGGGGGTTTCTAGCGGGAGGGCCCTCCTACAATGAGCAGTTCTTC. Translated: CASSLRGFLAGGPSYNEQFF.

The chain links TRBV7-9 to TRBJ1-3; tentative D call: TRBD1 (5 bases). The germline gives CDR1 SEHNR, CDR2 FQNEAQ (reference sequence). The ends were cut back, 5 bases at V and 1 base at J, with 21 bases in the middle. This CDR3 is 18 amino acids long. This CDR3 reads CASSGDGGDLRSGNTIYF. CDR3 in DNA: TGTGCCAGCAGCGGGGATGGGGGGGATTTACGGTCTGGAAACACCATATATTTT.

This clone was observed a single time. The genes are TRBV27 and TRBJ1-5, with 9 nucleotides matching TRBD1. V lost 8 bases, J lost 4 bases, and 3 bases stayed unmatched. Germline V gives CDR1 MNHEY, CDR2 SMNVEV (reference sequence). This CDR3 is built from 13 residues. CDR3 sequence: CASSDRGNQPQHF. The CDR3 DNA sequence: TGTGCCAGCTCAGACAGGGGGAATCAGCCCCAGCATTTT.

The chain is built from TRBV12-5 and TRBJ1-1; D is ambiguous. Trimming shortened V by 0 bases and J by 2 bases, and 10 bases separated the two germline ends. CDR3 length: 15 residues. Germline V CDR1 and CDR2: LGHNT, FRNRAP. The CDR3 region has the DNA TGTGCTAGTGGTTTGGTACTCGGAGTTAACACTGAAGCTTTCTTT. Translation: CASGLVLGVNTEAFF.

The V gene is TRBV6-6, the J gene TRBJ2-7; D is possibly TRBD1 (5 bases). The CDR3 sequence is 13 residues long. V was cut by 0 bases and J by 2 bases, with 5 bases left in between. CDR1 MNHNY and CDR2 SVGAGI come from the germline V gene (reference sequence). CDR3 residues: CASSYSGPYEQYF. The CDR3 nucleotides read TGTGCCAGCAGTTACTCGGGGCCCTACGAGCAGTACTTC.

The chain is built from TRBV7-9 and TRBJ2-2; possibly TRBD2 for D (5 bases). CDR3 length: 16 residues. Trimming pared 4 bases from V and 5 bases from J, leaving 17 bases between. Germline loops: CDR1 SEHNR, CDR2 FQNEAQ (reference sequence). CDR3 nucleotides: TGTGCCAGCAGCTCCCTCGGAGGAAAAATTACCGGGGAGCTGTTTTTT. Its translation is CASSSLGGKITGELFF.

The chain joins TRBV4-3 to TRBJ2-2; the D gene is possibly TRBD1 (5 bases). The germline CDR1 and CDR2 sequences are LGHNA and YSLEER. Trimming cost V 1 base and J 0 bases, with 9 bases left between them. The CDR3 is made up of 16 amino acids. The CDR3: CASSQVGRTNTGELFF. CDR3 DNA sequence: TGCGCCAGCAGCCAAGTGGGGCGGACGAACACCGGGGAGCTGTTTTTT.

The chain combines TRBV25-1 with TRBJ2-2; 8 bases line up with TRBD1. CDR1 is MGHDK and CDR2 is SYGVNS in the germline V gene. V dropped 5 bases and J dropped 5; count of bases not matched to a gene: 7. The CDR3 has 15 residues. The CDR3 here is CASSIPGQATGELFF. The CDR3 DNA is TGTGCCAGCAGTATACCGGGACAGGCTACCGGGGAGCTGTTTTTT.

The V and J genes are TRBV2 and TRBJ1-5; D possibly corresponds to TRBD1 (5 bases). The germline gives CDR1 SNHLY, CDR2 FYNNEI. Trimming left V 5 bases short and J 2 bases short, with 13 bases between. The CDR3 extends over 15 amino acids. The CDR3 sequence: CASSIQGSGNQPQHF. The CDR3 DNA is TGTGCCAGCAGTATTCAGGGTAGTGGCAATCAGCCCCAGCATTTT.

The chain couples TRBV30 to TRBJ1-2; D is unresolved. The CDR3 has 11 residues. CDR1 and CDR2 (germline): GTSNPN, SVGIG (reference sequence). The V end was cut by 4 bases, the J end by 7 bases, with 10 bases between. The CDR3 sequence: CAWNSGAGYTF. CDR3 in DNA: TGTGCCTGGAACTCAGGCGCTGGCTACACCTTC.

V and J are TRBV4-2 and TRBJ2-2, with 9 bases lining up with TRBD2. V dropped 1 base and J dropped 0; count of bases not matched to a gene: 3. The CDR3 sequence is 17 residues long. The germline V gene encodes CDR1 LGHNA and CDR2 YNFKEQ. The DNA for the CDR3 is TGTGCCAGCAGCCAAGTTAGCGGGGGTGCGAACACCGGGGAGCTGTTTTTT. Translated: CASSQVSGGANTGELFF.

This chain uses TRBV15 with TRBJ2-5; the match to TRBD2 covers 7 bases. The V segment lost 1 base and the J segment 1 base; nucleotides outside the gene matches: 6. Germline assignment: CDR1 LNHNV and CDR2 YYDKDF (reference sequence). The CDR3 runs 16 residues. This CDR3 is CATSRGRGEGQETQYF. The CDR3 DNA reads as TGTGCCACCAGCAGAGGTAGAGGGGAGGGCCAAGAGACCCAGTACTTC.

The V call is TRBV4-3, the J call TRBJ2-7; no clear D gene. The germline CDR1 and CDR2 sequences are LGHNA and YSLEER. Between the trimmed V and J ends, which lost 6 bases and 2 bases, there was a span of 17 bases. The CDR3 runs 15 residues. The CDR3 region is CASSFSVSATYEQYF. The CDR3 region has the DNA TGCGCCAGCAGTTTCTCGGTGAGTGCTACCTACGAGCAGTACTTC.

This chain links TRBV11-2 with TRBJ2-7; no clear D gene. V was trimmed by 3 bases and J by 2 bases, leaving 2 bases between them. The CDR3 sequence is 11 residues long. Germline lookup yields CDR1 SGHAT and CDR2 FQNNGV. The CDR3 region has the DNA TGTGCCAGCAGCTTTACCTACGAGCAGTACTTC. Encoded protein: CASSFTYEQYF.

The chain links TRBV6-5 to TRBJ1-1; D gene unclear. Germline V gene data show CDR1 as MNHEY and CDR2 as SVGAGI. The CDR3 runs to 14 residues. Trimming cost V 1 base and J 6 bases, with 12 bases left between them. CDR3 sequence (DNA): TGTGCCAGCAGTTACTTCGGGGAAGTGGCTGAAGCTTTCTTT. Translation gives CASSYFGEVAEAFF.